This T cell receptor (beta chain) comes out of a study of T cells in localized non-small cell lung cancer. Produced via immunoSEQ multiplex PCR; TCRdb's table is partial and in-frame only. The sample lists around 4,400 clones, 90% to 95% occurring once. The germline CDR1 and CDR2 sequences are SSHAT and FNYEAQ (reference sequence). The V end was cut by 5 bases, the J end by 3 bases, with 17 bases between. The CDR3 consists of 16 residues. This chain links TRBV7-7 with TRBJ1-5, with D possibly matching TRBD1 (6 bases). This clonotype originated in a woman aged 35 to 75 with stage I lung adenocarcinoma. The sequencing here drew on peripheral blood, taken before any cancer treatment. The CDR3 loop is CASSLRGAQVNQPQHF. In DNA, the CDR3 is TGTGCCAGCAGCCTTCGGGGGGCGCAGGTCAATCAGCCCCAGCATTTT. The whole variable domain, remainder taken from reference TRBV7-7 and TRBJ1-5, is GAGVSQSPRYKVTKRGQDVTLRCDPISSHATLYWYQQALGQGPEFLTYFNYEAQPDKSGLPSDRFSAERPEGSISTLTIQRTEQRDSAMYRCASSLRGAQVNQPQHFGDGTRLSIL.